These T cell receptor beta chains were read from a single sample in a study of blood T cell repertoires in COVID-19. Profiling relied on immunoSEQ multiplex PCR, and the TCRdb table lists in-frame clones only, not all of them. The data contain under 300,000 clones, approximately 90% of them seen just once; the ten biggest clones take up about 3%. The material sequenced was peripheral blood. All receptors come from a woman between 25 and 40 years old with active or convalescent COVID-19. CDR3s include the opening cysteine and the closing phenylalanine or tryptophan. Fields, in order: CDR3 protein, CDR3 DNA, clone size, D gene, J gene, V gene. A D gene is named only where the DNA matches it firmly. Clone size is given for some rows only: seen once, a few or many times, or a class if the clone is expanded.

CASSLGALAGEGKETQYF,TGTGCTAGCAGCTTAGGGGCACTAGCGGGCGAGGGGAAAGAGACCCAGTACTTC,once,TRBD2,TRBJ2-5,TRBV7-7
CASSTDSGYTF,TGTGCCAGCAGCACAGACAGTGGCTACACCTTC,-,-,TRBJ1-2,TRBV2
CASSLAPPGQGSYNEQFF,TGTGCCAGCAGCTTAGCTCCCCCGGGACAGGGTTCGTACAATGAGCAGTTCTTC,-,TRBD1,TRBJ2-1,TRBV7-4
CASSQVGETQYF,TGTGCCAGCAGCCAAGTCGGAGAGACCCAGTACTTC,-,-,TRBJ2-5,TRBV3-1/TRBV3-2
CASSLGVNQPQHF,TGTGCCAGCAGCCTCGGGGTAAATCAGCCCCAGCATTTT,few,-,TRBJ1-5,TRBV14
CASSFHRGNNQPQHF,TGTGCCAGCAGTTTCCACAGGGGTAACAATCAGCCCCAGCATTTT,-,TRBD1,TRBJ1-5,TRBV28
CASSVEEFPYEQYF,TGTGCCAGCAGCGTAGAGGAGTTTCCCTACGAGCAGTACTTC,-,-,TRBJ2-7,TRBV9
CASHPVGQTNYGYTF,TGTGCCAGTCACCCTGTCGGACAGACTAACTATGGCTACACCTTC,few,-,TRBJ1-2,TRBV28
CASSPRLGQGRPPNTIYF,TGTGCCAGCAGCCCGCGCCTCGGACAGGGAAGACCACCAAACACCATATATTTT,-,TRBD1,TRBJ1-3,TRBV7-2
CASSYTGENSPLHF,TGTGCCAGCAGCTATACAGGGGAAAATTCACCCCTCCACTTT,-,TRBD1,TRBJ1-6,TRBV28
CASSSIRTGVEKLFF,TGTGCCAGCAGCTCAATCCGGACAGGGGTTGAAAAACTGTTTTTT,-,TRBD1,TRBJ1-4,TRBV7-9
CASSQEGQGVNYGYTF,TGTGCCAGCAGCCAAGAGGGGCAGGGGGTTAACTATGGCTACACCTTC,-,TRBD1,TRBJ1-2,TRBV4-2
CASSQDRRGGQYF,TGCGCCAGCAGCCAAGACAGAAGGGGGGGCCAGTATTTT,-,-,TRBJ2-3,TRBV4-1